These 31 T cell receptor beta chains were sequenced from one sample in a study of T cell responses to AZD1222 COVID-19 vaccine. Clones were read by immunoSEQ multiplex PCR, and TCRdb kept only the in-frame ones, dropping some. The sample holds about 200,000 clones, roughly 94% seen once. The material sequenced was peripheral blood, taken 28 days after the second dose of the MenACWY control vaccine. These receptors originate from an adult who received the MenACWY meningococcal vaccine as a control.

The chain links TRBV7-8 to TRBJ2-2; no clear D gene. Germline CDR1 SGHVS, CDR2 FQNEAQ. Trimming removed 1 base from V and 6 bases from J, with 12 bases in between. The CDR3 contains 15 residues. The chain's CDR3 is CASSLVAPLAGELFF. The CDR3 coding sequence is TGTGCCAGCAGCTTAGTAGCCCCCCTCGCCGGGGAGCTGTTTTTT.

The rearrangement joins TRBV19 to TRBJ1-1; 9 bases map to TRBD1. The CDR3 is 15 amino acids. The J segment lost 6 bases and the V segment lost 6 bases, leaving 11 bases of the junction unmatched. From germline, CDR1 is LNHDA and CDR2 SQIVND (reference sequence). In DNA form, the CDR3 reads TGTGCCAGTAGGGACCCCGGGACAGGGTTCTCTGAAGCTTTCTTT. Amino acid sequence: CASRDPGTGFSEAFF.

The chain is built from TRBV5-1 and TRBJ2-2, with D possibly TRBD2 on 6 matching bases. The CDR3 runs to 16 residues. Germline values: CDR1 SGHRS, CDR2 YFSETQ. V was clipped by 1 base and J by 5 bases, with 15 bases between them. As DNA, the CDR3 is TGCGCCAGCAGCTTGAGGAGGGGAGAAGGTACCGGGGAGCTGTTTTTT. Protein: CASSLRRGEGTGELFF.

J is TRBJ1-5 and V is TRBV4-3, with unresolved D. The CDR3 has 15 residues. From germline, CDR1 is LGHNA and CDR2 YSLEER. V was shortened by 0 bases and J by 6 bases, with 12 bases between the two germline ends. CDR3 residues: CASSQDIRRAQPQHF. The DNA for the CDR3 is TGCGCCAGCAGCCAAGATATCAGGAGGGCTCAGCCCCAGCATTTT.

This chain connects TRBV11-3 to TRBJ2-3, with 10 positions matching TRBD1. The germline CDR1 and CDR2 sequences are SGHNT and YENEEA. The CDR3 loop spans 15 amino acids. With V trimmed by 5 bases and J by 6 bases, 8 bases remained unmatched. In DNA, the CDR3 is TGTGCCAGCAGCGACAGGGGGCTAAGTACGGATACGCAGTATTTT. As protein: CASSDRGLSTDTQYF.

J is TRBJ2-1 and V is TRBV9; 15 bases agree with TRBD2. Unmatched junction bases numbered 7, after V lost 3 bases and J lost 9 bases. The CDR3 is made up of 16 amino acids. Germline-derived CDR1 and CDR2 are SGDLS and YYNGEE. CDR3 coding DNA: TGTGCCAGCAGCGGCAGGACTAGCGGGGGGGCGATTGAGCAGTTCTTC. Protein product: CASSGRTSGGAIEQFF.

In DNA, the CDR3 is TGTGCCAGTAGCAGGGGGCTTCTTGGGGTCTCCTACGAGCAGTACTTC. It yields the protein CASSRGLLGVSYEQYF. This chain connects TRBV19 to TRBJ2-7, with 8 bases that match TRBD1. Germline V lookup: CDR1 LNHDA, CDR2 SQIVND (reference sequence). There are 16 residues in the CDR3. The trim removed 6 bases at V and 0 bases at J, leaving 10 bases unmatched.

The chain joins TRBV7-9 to TRBJ2-7, with 8 bases fitting TRBD1. In germline, CDR1 is SEHNR, CDR2 FQNEAQ (reference sequence). The CDR3 consists of 16 residues. The trim removed 5 bases at V and 0 bases at J, leaving 9 bases unmatched. Here the CDR3 reads CASSPRQGPHSYEQYF. The DNA of the CDR3 is TGTGCCAGCAGCCCCCGACAGGGGCCTCACTCCTACGAGCAGTACTTC.

V gene TRBV24-1 combines with J gene TRBJ2-7; D is unclear. V gave up 3 bases and J gave up 2 bases, with 10 bases separating them. Germline V lookup: CDR1 KGHDR, CDR2 SFDVKD. This CDR3 has 14 amino acids. The CDR3 nucleotides read TGTGCCACCAGTGATCCCGGATCGACCTACGAGCAGTACTTC. Protein sequence: CATSDPGSTYEQYF.

The chain combines TRBV4-1 with TRBJ1-5; the D is unclear. CDR1 MGHRA and CDR2 YSYEKL come from the germline V gene. The length of the CDR3 is 15 residues. Deletions cut 0 bases from V and 6 bases from J, with 12 bases between. The CDR3 nucleotides are TGCGCCAGCAGCCAAGATCGGGGAGGGTCTCAGCCCCAGCATTTT. It is translated as CASSQDRGGSQPQHF.

This clone appeared once. The CDR3 region has the DNA TGTGCCAGCACGGTAGCGGGAAACTACAATGAGCAGTTCTTC. Translating it yields CASTVAGNYNEQFF. This rearrangement joins TRBV28 to TRBJ2-1; 8 nucleotides match TRBD2. The CDR3 extends over 14 amino acids. The V segment lost 7 bases and the J segment 3 bases; nucleotides outside the gene matches: 5. Looked up from germline, CDR1 is MDHEN and CDR2 is SYDVKM. Filled out from reference TRBV28 and TRBJ2-1, the complete variable domain reads DVKVTQSSRYLVKRTGEKVFLECVQDMDHENMFWYRQDPGLGLRLIYFSYDVKMKEKGDIPEGYSVSREKKERFSLILESASTNQTSMYLCASTVAGNYNEQFFGPGTRLTVL.

This chain links TRBV2 with TRBJ2-3, with 8 bases lining up with TRBD2. The CDR3 consists of 15 residues. V lost 7 bases to trimming and J lost 3 bases; unmatched junction nucleotides: 9. CDR1 and CDR2 from the germline V gene are SNHLY and FYNNEI. The CDR3 nucleotides read TGTGCCAGCACCCGGGGGGGGGCTCGGACAGATACGCAGTATTTT. Translation gives CASTRGGARTDTQYF.

CDR3 coding DNA: TGTGCCAGCAGCGTGACGCCGGTGGGGGCTGAAGCTTTCTTT. Its protein is CASSVTPVGAEAFF. This chain joins TRBV9 and TRBJ1-1, with a tentative D call TRBD1 (5 bases). The germline V gene encodes CDR1 SGDLS and CDR2 YYNGEE. The V end lost 2 bases, the J end lost 6 bases, and 14 bases lay between the germline ends. The CDR3 is made up of 14 amino acids. The whole variable domain, filled in from reference TRBV9 and TRBJ1-1, reads DSGVTQTPKHLITATGQRVTLRCSPRSGDLSVYWYQQSLDQGLQFLIQYYNGEERAKGNILERFSAQQFPDLHSELNLSSLELGDSALYFCASSVTPVGAEAFFGQGTRLTVV.

This clone is a singleton in its sample. The rearrangement joins TRBV19 to TRBJ2-1, with TRBD2 matching 12 bases. The CDR3 loop spans 17 amino acids. Germline V gene data show CDR1 as LNHDA and CDR2 as SQIVND (reference sequence). J lost 4 bases, V lost 7 bases, and 11 bases had no gene match. The CDR3 here is CASTTSGSALGYNEQFF. Written as DNA, the CDR3 is TGTGCCAGTACGACTAGCGGGAGTGCCCTCGGGTACAATGAGCAGTTCTTC.

DNA of the CDR3: TGTGCCAGCAGTTTATGGGGGGGTGTGAACACCGGGGAGCTGTTTTTT. It is translated as CASSLWGGVNTGELFF. The V gene is TRBV28, the J gene TRBJ2-2, with a weak D call TRBD2 (6 bases). The CDR3 runs 16 residues. Trimming took off 0 bases at V and 1 base at J, with 9 bases between the two ends. The germline gives CDR1 MDHEN, CDR2 SYDVKM. The full variable domain, with the rest looked up from reference TRBV28 and TRBJ2-2, is DVKVTQSSRYLVKRTGEKVFLECVQDMDHENMFWYRQDPGLGLRLIYFSYDVKMKEKGDIPEGYSVSREKKERFSLILESASTNQTSMYLCASSLWGGVNTGELFFGEGSRLTVL.

V is TRBV5-1 and J is TRBJ2-1; D is ambiguous. Germline CDR1 and CDR2: SGHRS and YFSETQ. V lost 4 bases, J lost 9 bases, and 26 bases lay in between. CDR3 length equals 17 residues. CDR3 sequence (DNA): TGCGCCAGCAGCCCCTTGGAGTCCCCTTCTACGATGGGTGAGCAGTTCTTC. Residues: CASSPLESPSTMGEQFF. Based on the CDR3 plus reference TRBV5-1 and TRBJ2-1, the full variable domain is KAGVTQTPRYLIKTRGQQVTLSCSPISGHRSVSWYQQTPGQGLQFLFEYFSETQRNKGNFPGRFSGRQFSNSRSEMNVSTLELGDSALYLCASSPLESPSTMGEQFFGPGTRLTVL.

The chain uses TRBV6-4 and TRBJ2-3, with a weak D call TRBD2 (6 bases). Germline V gene lookup returns CDR1 MRHNA and CDR2 SNTAGT. V was pared by 4 bases and J by 10 bases, with 18 bases between. The CDR3 covers 14 residues. The CDR3 DNA sequence: TGTGCCAGCAGTGTATCTAGCGTCACGGGGGCGCAGTATTTT. Its translation is CASSVSSVTGAQYF.

A remark on this clone: Relative to the germline gene, one junction end is altered; a read error may explain this. The rearrangement links TRBV6-5 to TRBJ2-1, with D possibly TRBD2 on 5 matching bases. From germline, CDR1 is MNHEY and CDR2 SVGAGI. The CDR3 spans 15 residues. The CDR3 reads CASSDSSYSPGKQFF. The CDR3 DNA sequence: TGTGCCAGCAGTGACTCCAGTTACTCCCCCGGGAAGCAGTTCTTC.

This clone appeared once. The genes are TRBV11-2 and TRBJ2-1, with 7 bases aligning to TRBD2. With V trimmed by 5 bases and J by 6 bases, 10 bases remained unmatched. Germline CDR1 SGHAT, CDR2 FQNNGV. The length of the CDR3 is 15 residues. In DNA form, the CDR3 reads TGTGCCAGCAGCCATCGGCGGGAGATCGGCAATGAGCAGTTCTTC. Translating gives CASSHRREIGNEQFF.

The V and J genes are TRBV28 and TRBJ1-3; 7 nucleotides align to TRBD1. The CDR3 has 16 residues. Germline-derived CDR1 and CDR2 are MDHEN and SYDVKM. V was clipped by 6 bases and J by 4 bases; unmatched bases: 12. CDR3 DNA: TGTGCCAGCAGCCCCAGGGCAGGGGGGGCAGGAAACACCATATATTTT. This gives the protein CASSPRAGGAGNTIYF. Full variable domain (missing parts from reference TRBV28 and TRBJ1-3): DVKVTQSSRYLVKRTGEKVFLECVQDMDHENMFWYRQDPGLGLRLIYFSYDVKMKEKGDIPEGYSVSREKKERFSLILESASTNQTSMYLCASSPRAGGAGNTIYFGEGSWLTVV.

This rearrangement joins TRBV7-8 to TRBJ1-3; unclear D gene. CDR3 length: 14 amino acids. From germline, CDR1 is SGHVS and CDR2 FQNEAQ. V shed 1 base and J shed 1 base, with 5 bases lying between them. Written as DNA, the CDR3 is TGTGCCAGCAGCTTAGTAGGGTCTGGAAACACCATATATTTT. Its translation: CASSLVGSGNTIYF.

Of note for this clone: This sample also contains other DNA sequences that code for the same CDR3. The rearrangement links TRBV28 to TRBJ1-1; D is unclear. Germline loops: CDR1 MDHEN, CDR2 SYDVKM. Deletions cut 4 bases from V and 5 bases from J, with 5 bases between. The CDR3 has 11 residues. CDR3 amino acids: CASSSGTEAFF. The DNA of the CDR3 is TGTGCCAGCAGTTCTGGGACTGAAGCTTTCTTT.

The gene calls are TRBV7-2 and TRBJ1-6; D is unresolved. The CDR3 totals 13 residues. Trimming removed 3 bases from V and 7 bases from J, with 7 bases in between. Germline V gene lookup returns CDR1 SGHTA and CDR2 FQGNSA. The chain's CDR3 is CASSFKNNSPLHF. The CDR3 coding sequence is TGTGCCAGCAGCTTCAAAAACAATTCACCCCTCCACTTT.

This clone has only a few counts. The J gene is TRBJ2-7, the V gene TRBV29-1, with D possibly being TRBD1 or TRBD2 (5 bases each). The CDR3 totals 13 residues. Germline-derived CDR1 and CDR2 are SQVTM and ANQGSEA. Deletions cut 6 bases from V and 4 bases from J, with 16 bases between. The CDR3 loop reads CSVEGQTRYEQYF. CDR3 DNA sequence: TGCAGCGTCGAGGGGCAGACCAGGTACGAGCAGTACTTC.

The chain combines TRBV10-3 with TRBJ2-2; 8 nucleotides match TRBD2. Germline assignment: CDR1 ENHRY and CDR2 SYGVKD. V lost 3 bases and J lost 4; bases outside the gene matches: 16. The CDR3 runs 19 residues. Here the CDR3 DNA reads TGTGCCATCAGTGACCCGACGCGGAGGGACCGGGGGGGCACCGGGGAGCTGTTTTTT. This gives the protein CAISDPTRRDRGGTGELFF.

The chain combines TRBV2 with TRBJ2-5, with TRBD1 as a possible D gene (6 bases). V shed 4 bases and J shed 0 bases, with 9 bases lying between them. The length of the CDR3 is 14 residues. CDR1 SNHLY and CDR2 FYNNEI come from the germline V gene. DNA for the CDR3: TGTGCCAGCAGTGTGGGGGCGTACCAAGAGACCCAGTACTTC. It is translated as CASSVGAYQETQYF.

V usage is TRBV30 and J usage is TRBJ1-1; unclear D gene. Trimming cost V 5 bases and J 1 base, with 11 bases left between them. The germline V gene encodes CDR1 GTSNPN and CDR2 SVGIG (reference sequence). The CDR3 sequence is 13 residues long. CDR3 in amino acids: CAWSLRGNTEAFF. CDR3 bases: TGTGCCTGGTCCCTACGGGGGAACACTGAAGCTTTCTTT. The full variable domain, its missing parts supplied by reference TRBV30 and TRBJ1-1, is SQTIHQWPATLVQPVGSPLSLECTVEGTSNPNLYWYRQAAGRGLQLLFYSVGIGQISSEVPQNLSASRPQDRQFILSSKKLLLSDSGFYLCAWSLRGNTEAFFGQGTRLTVV.

CDR3 DNA: TGTGCCAGCAGCTTAACAGGGGCCTACGAGCAGTACTTC. This codes for CASSLTGAYEQYF. The rearrangement joins TRBV7-2 to TRBJ2-7; 7 nucleotides line up with TRBD1. After removal of 2 bases from V and 2 bases from J, the junction contained 0 bases not matched to a gene. CDR1 is SGHTA, CDR2 FQGNSA, per germline. The CDR3 consists of 13 residues.

This rearrangement joins TRBV12-3 or TRBV12-4 to TRBJ1-2; D call uncertain. The CDR3 has 11 amino acids. Between the trimmed V and J ends, which lost 1 base and 7 bases, there was a span of 4 bases. The CDR3 sequence is CASSLGVGYTF. Here the CDR3 DNA reads TGTGCCAGCAGTTTAGGGGTTGGCTACACCTTC.

This chain uses TRBV10-3 with TRBJ1-6; D is perhaps TRBD1 (5 bases). The V end lost 4 bases, the J end lost 7 bases, and 14 bases lay between the germline ends. CDR1 is ENHRY, CDR2 SYGVKD, per germline. The CDR3 is 15 residues long. Written as DNA, the CDR3 is TGTGCCATCAGTGGTGGGACGAATGAAAATTCACCCCTCCACTTT. Translating it yields CAISGGTNENSPLHF.

This clone has only a few counts. The gene calls are TRBV5-5 and TRBJ1-1; possible D gene TRBD1, 6 bases. The V end was cut by 0 bases, the J end by 8 bases, with 11 bases between. From germline, CDR1 is SGHKS and CDR2 YYEKEE (reference sequence). CDR3 length equals 13 residues. The CDR3 loop reads CASSLGETGEAFF. The CDR3 coding sequence is TGTGCCAGCAGCTTGGGAGAGACAGGCGAAGCTTTCTTT.